The T cell receptor (beta chain) under discussion was sequenced for a study of blood T cell repertoires in COVID-19. Overall study context: T cells, B-cell-depleted T cells, or PBMCs supplied cDNA or gDNA.

The V and J ends lost 5 bases and 1 base, in that order; junction bases with no gene match: 6. Germline values: CDR1 GTSNPN, CDR2 SVGIG (reference sequence). The CDR3 covers 15 residues. The assay was immunoSEQ multiplex PCR, and TCRdb's table has in-frame clones only and misses some. The sample holds roughly 290,000 clones, around 90% seen once. Seattle-derived patients entered the study during active infection and were followed longitudinally. Specimen: peripheral blood. This receptor was taken from a woman in her 30s with COVID-19, enrolled during active disease. The genes are TRBV30 and TRBJ2-2; TRBD1 agrees at 8 bases. The CDR3 reads CAWGTGTGNTGELFF. The CDR3 DNA reads TGTGCCTGGGGAACCGGGACAGGGAACACCGGGGAGCTGTTTTTT.